This T cell receptor (beta chain) was identified during a study of OX40 agonist ivuxolimab in advanced cancers. The wider study: Ivuxolimab, an agonist antibody against OX40 (CD134), was given to patients. General observations from the study: Clones of CD4+ and CD8+ blood T cells grew by week 6 at doses of 0.1 to 3.0 mg/kg.

Individuals having autoimmune disease history or systemic immunosuppression were not enrolled. In regard to this clone: Antigen specificity is unknown.

Germline-derived CDR1 and CDR2 are SGHTA and FQGTGA. This CDR3 contains 13 residues. The V and J ends lost 9 bases and 2 bases respectively, with 11 bases between them. Here immunoSEQ multiplex PCR was the method, and the copy in TCRdb shows in-frame clones only, minus some. The sample consists of about 13,000 clones, 70% to 80% of them appearing once. The chain uses TRBV7-3 and TRBJ2-1, with D possibly matching TRBD2 (5 bases). The sequence was collected from an adult with an advanced solid tumor such as melanoma, head and neck, liver or kidney cancer. The specimen was CD4+ or CD8+ T cells sorted from blood, collected in a trial of the OX40 agonist ivuxolimab. This CDR3 reads CASSSGAYNEQFF. For the CDR3, the DNA is TGTGCCAGTTCATCCGGGGCCTACAATGAGCAGTTCTTC.